This paragraph reports one T cell receptor beta chain. Its antigen remains unknown. The data stem from a study of cytomegalovirus exposure and HLA in healthy donors. Study findings and constraints: In a later analysis, DRB1 alleles had the most associated TCRs; HLA-C alleles the fewest. Association of under 20,000 TCR beta sequences with HLA alleles was found at 0.05 false discovery rate in a later analysis.

Researchers ran the PCR with 60 Vbeta and 13 Jbeta primers. Assay: immunoSEQ multiplex PCR; the TCRdb copy retains only in-frame clones and omits some. The table has some 190,000 clones, 9.5% seen once. This CDR3 contains 12 residues. The V gene's germline CDR1 is MNHNY and CDR2 SVGAGI (reference sequence). Trimming took 7 bases from V and 6 from J; bases not matched to a gene: 3. The specimen sequenced was PBMCs. This chain connects TRBV6-6 to TRBJ1-2, with 9 bases matching TRBD1. The clonotype was recovered from a woman between 25 and 40 years old in good health and CMV-seropositive. The CDR3 is CASTRQGDGYTF. In DNA, the CDR3 is TGTGCCAGCACTAGACAGGGGGATGGCTACACCTTC.